This is a list of T cell receptor beta chains from one sample in a study of CD4 T cells in relation to SARS-CoV-2 and coronaviruses. No cognate antigen is known for these TCRs. Clones were sequenced by immunoSEQ multiplex PCR, and TCRdb holds only the in-frame ones, with some missing. The table includes about 36,000 clones, 77% detected once. The specimen was memory CD4+ T cells from PBMCs, cultured in vitro. The origin of the receptors is an adult with COVID-19. The CDR3 runs from the conserved cysteine through the conserved F or W. D genes are given only for firm matches. Clone size appears in some rows only: once, few, many, or a class for an expanded clone.

clone size: NA
V gene: TRBV5-1
J gene: TRBJ2-2
D gene: NA
CDR3 protein: CASTIQTGNTGELFF
CDR3 DNA: TGCGCCAGCACGATCCAGACAGGAAACACCGGGGAGCTGTTTTTT

clone size: medium-sized
V gene: TRBV21-1
J gene: TRBJ2-1
D gene: NA
CDR3 protein: CASSKSLSGCEQFF
CDR3 DNA: TGTGCCAGCAGCAAATCCCTGTCGGGCTGTGAGCAGTTCTTC

clone size: NA
V gene: TRBV4-1
J gene: TRBJ2-7
D gene: TRBD1
CDR3 protein: CASSHGTGDEQYF
CDR3 DNA: TGCGCCAGCAGCCACGGGACAGGGGACGAGCAGTACTTC

clone size: NA
V gene: TRBV5-6
J gene: TRBJ2-7
D gene: NA
CDR3 protein: CASSVEPDVAYEQYF
CDR3 DNA: TGTGCCAGCAGTGTTGAGCCGGACGTAGCCTACGAGCAGTACTTC

clone size: NA
V gene: TRBV7-9
J gene: TRBJ2-7
D gene: TRBD1
CDR3 protein: CASSASGGDRGIHEQYF
CDR3 DNA: TGTGCCAGCAGCGCATCTGGGGGGGACAGGGGTATCCACGAGCAGTACTTC

clone size: NA
V gene: TRBV5-1
J gene: TRBJ2-7
D gene: NA
CDR3 protein: CASSYGEGDEQYF
CDR3 DNA: TGCGCCAGCAGCTACGGGGAGGGGGACGAGCAGTACTTC

clone size: NA
V gene: TRBV2
J gene: TRBJ1-2
D gene: NA
CDR3 protein: CASSDMQYYGYTF
CDR3 DNA: TGTGCCAGCAGTGATATGCAGTACTATGGCTACACCTTC

clone size: NA
V gene: TRBV6-2/TRBV6-3
J gene: TRBJ2-1
D gene: TRBD2
CDR3 protein: CASSTPGRGNEQFF
CDR3 DNA: TGTGCCAGCAGTACCCCCGGGAGGGGGAATGAGCAGTTCTTC

clone size: NA
V gene: TRBV12-5
J gene: TRBJ1-5
D gene: NA
CDR3 protein: CASDAGNQPQHF
CDR3 DNA: TGTGCTAGTGACGCAGGGAATCAGCCCCAGCATTTT

clone size: NA
V gene: TRBV6-5
J gene: TRBJ2-1
D gene: TRBD2
CDR3 protein: CASSYLAGQFF
CDR3 DNA: TGTGCCAGCAGTTACCTAGCGGGACAGTTCTTC

clone size: NA
V gene: TRBV5-5
J gene: TRBJ2-7
D gene: NA
CDR3 protein: CASSPQGGSYEQYF
CDR3 DNA: TGTGCCAGCAGCCCACAGGGCGGCTCCTACGAGCAGTACTTC

clone size: once
V gene: TRBV18
J gene: TRBJ2-7
D gene: NA
CDR3 protein: CASSPGTDTYEQYF
CDR3 DNA: TGTGCCAGCTCACCCGGGACGGATACCTACGAGCAGTACTTC

clone size: NA
V gene: TRBV7-8
J gene: TRBJ2-1
D gene: TRBD2
CDR3 protein: CASSLWGGSYNEQFF
CDR3 DNA: TGTGCCAGCAGCTTATGGGGGGGCTCCTACAATGAGCAGTTCTTC

clone size: NA
V gene: TRBV11-2
J gene: TRBJ2-2
D gene: TRBD2
CDR3 protein: CASSLLASGRASVGELFF
CDR3 DNA: TGTGCCAGCAGCTTATTGGCTAGCGGGAGGGCCTCGGTCGGGGAGCTGTTTTTT

clone size: few
V gene: TRBV19
J gene: TRBJ1-5
D gene: NA
CDR3 protein: CASSIGGYGNQPQHF
CDR3 DNA: TGTGCCAGTAGTATAGGAGGGTACGGCAATCAGCCCCAGCATTTT

clone size: NA
V gene: TRBV11-2
J gene: TRBJ2-5
D gene: NA
CDR3 protein: CASSPIIGVRFGETQYF
CDR3 DNA: TGTGCCAGCAGCCCAATAATCGGGGTACGCTTCGGAGAGACCCAGTACTTC

clone size: NA
V gene: TRBV7-2
J gene: TRBJ2-7
D gene: NA
CDR3 protein: CASSFAGKYEQYF
CDR3 DNA: TGTGCCAGCAGCTTTGCGGGAAAATACGAGCAGTACTTC

clone size: NA
V gene: TRBV1
J gene: TRBJ2-3
D gene: NA
CDR3 protein: CTSSQEWRGVGGGRLVGGTDTQYF
CDR3 DNA: TGCACCAGCAGCCAAGAATGGCGCGGCGTCGGGGGCGGGAGACTGGTGGGGGGCACAGATACGCAGTATTTT

clone size: NA
V gene: TRBV6-2/TRBV6-3
J gene: TRBJ1-5
D gene: NA
CDR3 protein: CASSPESPEPQHF
CDR3 DNA: TGTGCCAGCAGTCCCGAATCCCCGGAGCCCCAGCATTTT

clone size: NA
V gene: TRBV2
J gene: TRBJ2-1
D gene: NA
CDR3 protein: CASSERGYEQFF
CDR3 DNA: TGTGCCAGCAGCGAAAGAGGATACGAGCAGTTCTTC

clone size: NA
V gene: TRBV7-3
J gene: TRBJ2-1
D gene: NA
CDR3 protein: CASSFRPTSSYNEQFF
CDR3 DNA: TGTGCCAGCAGCTTCCGTCCAACTAGCTCCTACAATGAGCAGTTCTTC

clone size: NA
V gene: TRBV28
J gene: TRBJ1-2
D gene: NA
CDR3 protein: CASRETAWNYGYTF
CDR3 DNA: TGTGCCAGCAGGGAGACAGCCTGGAACTATGGCTACACCTTC

clone size: NA
V gene: TRBV9
J gene: TRBJ2-1
D gene: NA
CDR3 protein: CASSVGGSYNEQFF
CDR3 DNA: TGTGCCAGCAGCGTAGGGGGCTCCTACAATGAGCAGTTCTTC

clone size: once
V gene: TRBV2
J gene: TRBJ2-1
D gene: TRBD2
CDR3 protein: CASSKRPSGSQTYNEQFF
CDR3 DNA: TGTGCCAGCAGTAAAAGACCTAGCGGAAGTCAGACCTACAATGAGCAGTTCTTC

clone size: once
V gene: TRBV4-1
J gene: TRBJ2-5
D gene: NA
CDR3 protein: CASSPQVQETQYF
CDR3 DNA: TGCGCCAGCAGCCCCCAGGTACAAGAGACCCAGTACTTC

clone size: NA
V gene: TRBV27
J gene: TRBJ1-6
D gene: NA
CDR3 protein: CASSRRKQGFPLHF
CDR3 DNA: TGTGCCAGCAGCCGACGAAAACAGGGTTTCCCCCTCCACTTT

clone size: NA
V gene: TRBV15
J gene: TRBJ1-2
D gene: NA
CDR3 protein: CATSRTQGGLAYGYTF
CDR3 DNA: TGTGCCACCAGCAGAACCCAGGGCGGACTCGCCTATGGCTACACCTTC

clone size: NA
V gene: TRBV6-6
J gene: TRBJ2-7
D gene: TRBD2
CDR3 protein: CASSSTSGPSYEQYF
CDR3 DNA: TGTGCCAGCAGCTCGACTAGCGGACCCTCCTACGAGCAGTACTTC

clone size: NA
V gene: TRBV7-9
J gene: TRBJ1-4
D gene: NA
CDR3 protein: CASSYKLDSYNEKLFF
CDR3 DNA: TGTGCCAGCAGCTACAAACTGGACAGTTATAATGAAAAACTGTTTTTT

clone size: NA
V gene: TRBV25-1
J gene: TRBJ1-1
D gene: TRBD1
CDR3 protein: CASATGLLTEAFF
CDR3 DNA: TGTGCCAGCGCGACAGGGTTACTGACTGAAGCTTTCTTT

clone size: NA
V gene: TRBV19
J gene: TRBJ2-1
D gene: TRBD2
CDR3 protein: CASRFRGDYNEQFF
CDR3 DNA: TGTGCCAGCCGTTTCCGGGGGGACTACAATGAGCAGTTCTTC

clone size: few
V gene: TRBV7-9
J gene: TRBJ2-2
D gene: TRBD2
CDR3 protein: CASSSGASGNTGELFF
CDR3 DNA: TGTGCCAGCAGCTCCGGGGCTAGCGGGAACACCGGGGAGCTGTTTTTT

clone size: NA
V gene: TRBV19
J gene: TRBJ2-2
D gene: TRBD1
CDR3 protein: CASSTDGTGSTGELFF
CDR3 DNA: TGTGCCAGTAGTACAGATGGGACAGGCTCCACCGGGGAGCTGTTTTTT

clone size: NA
V gene: TRBV29-1
J gene: TRBJ2-1
D gene: TRBD1
CDR3 protein: CSATGGLAYNEQFF
CDR3 DNA: TGCAGCGCGACAGGGGGCTTGGCCTACAATGAGCAGTTCTTC

clone size: NA
V gene: TRBV24-1
J gene: TRBJ1-2
D gene: NA
CDR3 protein: CATSDSARDPNYGYTF
CDR3 DNA: TGTGCCACCAGTGATTCCGCGAGGGACCCTAACTATGGCTACACCTTC

clone size: NA
V gene: TRBV19
J gene: TRBJ2-5
D gene: NA
CDR3 protein: CASSMGETQYF
CDR3 DNA: TGTGCCAGTAGTATGGGGGAGACCCAGTACTTC

clone size: NA
V gene: TRBV27
J gene: TRBJ2-3
D gene: TRBD2
CDR3 protein: CASSLRFSGIGTDTQYF
CDR3 DNA: TGTGCCAGCAGTTTAAGGTTTAGCGGGATTGGGACAGATACGCAGTATTTT

clone size: NA
V gene: TRBV4-1
J gene: TRBJ2-5
D gene: NA
CDR3 protein: CASSQSVRGARLRPTQETQYF
CDR3 DNA: TGCGCCAGCAGCCAGTCGGTTAGGGGGGCGAGGTTGAGGCCGACACAAGAGACCCAGTACTTC

clone size: NA
V gene: TRBV28
J gene: TRBJ1-6
D gene: NA
CDR3 protein: CASSFSGGGNSPLHF
CDR3 DNA: TGTGCCAGCAGTTTTTCCGGGGGAGGAAATTCACCCCTCCACTTT

clone size: NA
V gene: TRBV5-6
J gene: TRBJ1-4
D gene: NA
CDR3 protein: CASSLNRNEKLFF
CDR3 DNA: TGTGCCAGCAGCTTGAATCGGAATGAAAAACTGTTTTTT

clone size: NA
V gene: TRBV3-1/TRBV3-2
J gene: TRBJ2-5
D gene: NA
CDR3 protein: CASSQGGETQYF
CDR3 DNA: TGTGCCAGCAGCCAAGGGGGCGAGACCCAGTACTTC